Listed below are T cell receptor beta chains from one sample, sequenced in a study of PD-1 blockade in classical Hodgkin lymphoma. Some clones are missing from TCRdb's copy, which holds only in-frame ones; the method was immunoSEQ multiplex PCR. The sample yields 64,000 or so clones, 91% seen once. The source material was peripheral blood mononuclear cells (PBMCs), sampled before the fourth cycle of nivolumab. Every receptor here comes from a human donor with classical Hodgkin lymphoma. The CDR3 runs from the conserved cysteine through the conserved F or W. The D gene is left open where the match is weak. Clone size, where shown, is once, few, many, or a class for clones that have expanded.

D,J,size,V,DNA,CDR3
-,TRBJ2-1,-,TRBV6-1,TGTGCCAGCCGTGGGACTTTGTACTACAATGAGCAGTTCTTC,CASRGTLYYNEQFF
TRBD2,TRBJ2-7,-,TRBV27,TGTGCCAGCAGTCCCACTAGCGGGGGTCGGTCCTACGAGCAGTACTTC,CASSPTSGGRSYEQYF
TRBD1,TRBJ2-1,-,TRBV5-1,TGCGCCAGCAGATATGGACAGGGCCGAAATGAGCAGTTCTTC,CASRYGQGRNEQFF
-,TRBJ2-4,-,TRBV6-1,TGTGCCAGCAGTGGGCGACAGCGCTTTATCCCTTACATTCAGTACTTC,CASSGRQRFIPYIQYF
-,TRBJ1-2,-,TRBV19,TGTGCCAGTAGTATAGAGGGTTTTTATGGCTACACCTTC,CASSIEGFYGYTF
TRBD1,TRBJ1-5,-,TRBV6-5,TGTGCCAGCAGTCAATGGACAGGGAGCAATCAGCCCCAGCATTTT,CASSQWTGSNQPQHF
-,TRBJ1-3,-,TRBV7-6,TGTGCCAGCAGCTTACAGGGGTCGGGAAACACCATATATTTT,CASSLQGSGNTIYF
-,TRBJ2-3,-,TRBV10-3,TGTGCCATCAGTGAGCCAGACAGCACCCGACTATTAAAGGACACAGATACGCAGTATTTT,CAISEPDSTRLLKDTDTQYF
TRBD1,TRBJ1-6,-,TRBV11-2,TGTGCCAGCAGCTTACATATAAGGACAGGGGGCGGTTCACCCCTCCACTTT,CASSLHIRTGGGSPLHF
-,TRBJ1-4,-,TRBV5-1,TGCGCCAGCAGCCTCATTCCATACCGCAGGGCAACTAATGAAAAACTGTTTTTT,CASSLIPYRRATNEKLFF
-,TRBJ2-7,-,TRBV18,TGTGCCAGCTCAAGTTTACTCTACGAGCAGTACTTC,CASSSLLYEQYF
TRBD1,TRBJ1-6,-,TRBV2,TGTGCCAGCAGTGAAGAGACAGGGAGAGGTTCACCCCTCCACTTT,CASSEETGRGSPLHF
-,TRBJ2-7,-,TRBV2,TGTGCCAGCAGTTCCTCCTACGAGCAGTACTTC,CASSSSYEQYF
-,TRBJ1-1,-,TRBV14,TGTGCCAGCAGCCAAGGGCAGGCAGCTTTCTTT,CASSQGQAAFF
-,TRBJ2-2,-,TRBV19,TGTGCCAGTAGCCCTACATTGTCCGCCGGGGAGCTGTTTTTT,CASSPTLSAGELFF
-,TRBJ2-7,-,TRBV11-3,TGTGCCAGCAGCTTAGATCTTCAGGGGACGCAGTACTTC,CASSLDLQGTQYF
-,TRBJ2-2,-,TRBV11-3,TGTGCCAGCAGCTTAGGACACAGTTCCGGGGAGCTGTTTTTT,CASSLGHSSGELFF
TRBD2,TRBJ2-1,-,TRBV9,TGTGCCAGCAGCGCCAAAGCCGGGACTAGCGGGTCTGAGCAGTTCTTC,CASSAKAGTSGSEQFF
-,TRBJ1-1,-,TRBV5-1,TGCGCCAGCAGCTTGTCCAGGGCCCACCTCTCTTCGGACACTGAAGCTTTCTTT,CASSLSRAHLSSDTEAFF
TRBD1,TRBJ1-4,once,TRBV19,TGTGCCAGTTATGACAGGGACAATGAAAAACTGTTTTTT,CASYDRDNEKLFF
-,TRBJ2-3,-,TRBV11-2,TGTGCCAGCAGCTCCCTCGGACCTACCAGGTATTTT,CASSSLGPTRYF
-,TRBJ2-5,-,TRBV13,TGTGCCAGCAGCTCGGGCGCTGAAGAGACCCAGTACTTC,CASSSGAEETQYF
-,TRBJ1-2,-,TRBV9,TGTGCCAGCAGCCCATGGACCCAACCCCGCTTTAACTATGGCTACACCTTC,CASSPWTQPRFNYGYTF
-,TRBJ1-1,-,TRBV28,TGTGCCAGCAGTTCGATTGCGAACACTGAAGCTTTCTTT,CASSSIANTEAFF
-,TRBJ1-5,medium-sized,TRBV4-1,TGCGCCAGCAGCTCCCTCTCTGGGCAGGGTAAACAGCCCCAGCATTTT,CASSSLSGQGKQPQHF
-,TRBJ2-1,-,TRBV19,TGTGCCAGTAGTCGGGGGGCTGACAATGAGCAGTTCTTC,CASSRGADNEQFF
-,TRBJ1-5,-,TRBV28,TGTGCCAGCAGTCCCCTATATCAGCCCCAGCATTTT,CASSPLYQPQHF
TRBD2,TRBJ2-5,-,TRBV6-6,TGTGCCAGCAGTGGCGGACTAGCGGGGGAGATAGAGACCCAGTACTTC,CASSGGLAGEIETQYF
TRBD1,TRBJ2-7,-,TRBV29-1,TGCAGCGTTGACTTCTCGACAGGGTCCTACGAGCAGTACTTC,CSVDFSTGSYEQYF
-,TRBJ1-1,-,TRBV7-2,TGTGCCAGCAGCTTAGCGGTGGGCCGTAGACGATCTGAAGCTTTCTTT,CASSLAVGRRRSEAFF